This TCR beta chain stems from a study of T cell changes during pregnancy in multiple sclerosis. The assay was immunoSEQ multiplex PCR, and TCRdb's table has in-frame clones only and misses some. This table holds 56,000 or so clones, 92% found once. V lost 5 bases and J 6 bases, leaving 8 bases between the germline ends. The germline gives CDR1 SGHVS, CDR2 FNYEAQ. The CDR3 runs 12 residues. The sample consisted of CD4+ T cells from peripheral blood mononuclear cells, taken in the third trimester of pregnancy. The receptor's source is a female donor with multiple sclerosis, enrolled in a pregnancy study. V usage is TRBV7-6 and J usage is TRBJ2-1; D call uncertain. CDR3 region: CASSPKPNEQFF. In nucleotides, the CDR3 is TGTGCCAGCAGCCCTAAGCCCAATGAGCAGTTCTTC.